This T cell receptor beta chain was observed in a study of control samples from healthy donors and cancer patients. The CDR3 covers 14 residues. V gave up 2 bases and J gave up 2 bases, with 10 bases separating them. Germline assignment: CDR1 MNHEY and CDR2 SMNVEV (reference sequence). Some clones are missing from TCRdb's copy, which holds only in-frame ones; the method was immunoSEQ multiplex PCR. The sample comprises over 150,000 clones, approximately 94% of which are singletons, and 1.2% to 1.5% rests with the top ten. J is TRBJ2-7 and V is TRBV27; D is uncertain. Sequencing was carried out using blood. This TCR derives from a man younger than 45 in good health. The CDR3 sequence is CASSLLRSTYEQYF. For the CDR3, the DNA is TGTGCCAGCAGTTTACTCCGCTCCACCTACGAGCAGTACTTC.